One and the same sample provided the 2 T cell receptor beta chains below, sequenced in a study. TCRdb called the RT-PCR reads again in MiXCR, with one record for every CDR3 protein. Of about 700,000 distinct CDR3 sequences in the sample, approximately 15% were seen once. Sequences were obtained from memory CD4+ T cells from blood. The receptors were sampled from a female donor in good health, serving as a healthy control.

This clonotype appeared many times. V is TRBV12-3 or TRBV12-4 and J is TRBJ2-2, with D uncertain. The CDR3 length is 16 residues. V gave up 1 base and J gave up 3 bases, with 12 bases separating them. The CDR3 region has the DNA TGTGCCAGCAGTTTAGACGCCGCTGCGGACACCGGGGAGCTGTTTTTT. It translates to CASSLDAAADTGELFF.

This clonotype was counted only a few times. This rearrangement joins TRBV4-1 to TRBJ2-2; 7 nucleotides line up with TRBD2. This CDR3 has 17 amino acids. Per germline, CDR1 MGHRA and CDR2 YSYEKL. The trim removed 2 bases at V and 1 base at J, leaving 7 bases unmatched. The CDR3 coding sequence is TGCGCCAGCAGCCAACCGCTCTCTAGCGGGAACACCGGGGAGCTGTTTTTT. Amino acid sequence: CASSQPLSSGNTGELFF.